The source of this T cell receptor (beta chain) is a study of blood T cell repertoires in COVID-19. Study at large: The United States, Italy and Spain provided the acute and convalescent COVID-19 samples.

Participants' reported clinical history set cohort assignment. Symptom resolution, clearance, or two negative PCRs marked donors in Cohort 3 as recovered. The germline V gene has CDR1 MNHEY and CDR2 SVGAGI. The CDR3 is 15 amino acids. V lost 6 bases to trimming and J lost 8 bases, with 17 bases between them. Authors' methods: Amplification of reference gene primers was used by the study to estimate nucleated cell counts. The repertoire was sequenced with immunoSEQ multiplex PCR; TCRdb's copy has only in-frame clones and lacks some. V and J calls and clone size come straight from that table; D and trimming were deduced from the DNA. The sample has hundreds of thousands of clones; 70% to 90% are singletons.

The chain joins TRBV6-5 to TRBJ1-6; D may be TRBD1 (6 bases). Input material: PBMCs or T cells enriched from blood (not recorded which). The TCR was taken from a man aged 25-45 years who had recovered from COVID-19. The CDR3 nucleotides read TGTGCCAGCAGCACACGACAGGTTTTGCATTCACCCCTCCACTTT. The encoded protein is CASSTRQVLHSPLHF.